Listed here are 15 T cell receptor beta chains from one sample, sequenced in a study of identical twins. TCRdb itself ran the 5' RACE reads through MiXCR, one entry per CDR3 protein. Of 500,000 to 650,000 distinct CDR3 sequences listed, 7% to 7.5% are singletons. The same data also contributed to another study, on yellow fever vaccine responses in identical twins.

Sequencing was carried out using PBMCs. The receptors originated from a woman under 30 in good health.

This clonotype was seen ten or more times. The chain carries TRBV12-3 or TRBV12-4 and TRBJ2-7; either TRBD1 or TRBD2 may supply D (5 bases each). V was trimmed by 6 bases and J by 7 bases, leaving 16 bases between them. This CDR3 contains 13 residues. This CDR3 is CASSRDGTKEQYV. The CDR3 DNA is TGTGCCAGCAGCCGGGACGGTACGAAAGAGCAGTACGTC.

This sequence joins TRBV3-1 and TRBJ2-3; D unclear. Germline V lookup: CDR1 LGHDT, CDR2 YNNKEL (reference sequence). CDR3 length equals 15 residues. Trimming cost V 0 bases and J 1 base, with 8 bases left between them. In nucleotides, the CDR3 is TGTGCCAGCAGCCAAGACGTCCATTGCACAGATACGCAGTATTTT. Its translation is CASSQDVHCTDTQYF.

Ten or more counts support this clonotype. The chain uses TRBV7-6 and TRBJ2-3; weak D call: TRBD2 (5 bases). V was pared by 1 base and J by 10 bases, with 15 bases between. The CDR3 is 14 amino acids. Germline loops: CDR1 SGHVS, CDR2 FNYEAQ. Here the CDR3 reads CASSLDAADGAQYF. CDR3 bases: TGTGCCAGCAGCTTAGATGCAGCGGATGGGGCGCAGTATTTT.

This clonotype has ten or more counts. The chain couples TRBV3-1 to TRBJ2-4, with TRBD2 identical over 12 bases. V lost 0 bases and J lost 1; bases outside the gene matches: 1. Looked up from germline, CDR1 is LGHDT and CDR2 is YNNKEL (reference sequence). This CDR3 comprises 17 residues. The CDR3 DNA is TGTGCCAGCAGCCAAGAGACTAGCGGGAGTGCCAAAAACATTCAGTACTTC. This encodes CASSQETSGSAKNIQYF.

This clonotype was seen ten or more times. This chain connects TRBV7-8 to TRBJ2-5; D perhaps matches TRBD1 (5 bases). The V end was cut by 1 base, the J end by 6 bases, with 9 bases between. Germline CDR1 is SGHVS and CDR2 is FQNEAQ. This CDR3 has 13 residues. The CDR3 nucleotides read TGTGCCAGCAGCTTAGTGGACATTAAGACCCAGTACTTC. This translates into CASSLVDIKTQYF.

This clonotype was recorded a few times. The rearrangement uses TRBV9 and TRBJ1-3; D not certain. Trimming took off 0 bases at V and 4 bases at J, with 11 bases between the two ends. This CDR3 has 15 residues. CDR1 and CDR2 (germline): SGDLS, YYNGEE. CDR3 coding DNA: TGTGCCAGCAGCGTAGACCCGGGGTCCGGAAACACCATATATTTT. Encoded protein: CASSVDPGSGNTIYF.

This CDR3 reads CASSSTGAFEQYV. The CDR3 nucleotides are TGTGCCAGCAGCTCTACAGGGGCGTTCGAGCAGTACGTC. This chain joins TRBV7-6 and TRBJ2-7, with TRBD1 matching over 7 bases. V was pared by 4 bases and J by 6 bases, with 6 bases of the junction left unmatched. This CDR3 is 13 amino acids long. The germline CDR1 and CDR2 sequences are SGHVS and FNYEAQ.

The sample holds a few counts of this clonotype. The chain links TRBV12-3 or TRBV12-4 to TRBJ2-2; D may match TRBD1 or TRBD2 (5 bases each). With 7 bases removed from V and 5 bases from J, the gap between germline ends came to 11 bases. The CDR3 covers 13 residues. The CDR3 loop is CASNLGVTGELFF. CDR3 bases: TGTGCCAGCAACCTGGGGGTTACCGGGGAGCTGTTTTTT.

This clonotype has more than one count but fewer than ten. This chain links TRBV9 with TRBJ1-3; D gene uncertain. Trimming left V 2 bases short and J 4 bases short, with 13 bases between. The CDR3 consists of 15 residues. The germline gives CDR1 SGDLS, CDR2 YYNGEE. The CDR3 DNA sequence: TGTGCCAGCAGCGTCGGGCCCCCGTCGGGAAACACCATATATTTT. This encodes CASSVGPPSGNTIYF.

A few counts support this clonotype. V usage is TRBV3-1 and J usage is TRBJ2-3; D may be TRBD1 or TRBD2 (5 bases each). Germline V gene data show CDR1 as LGHDT and CDR2 as YNNKEL (reference sequence). V lost 3 bases and J lost 8, with 27 bases in between. This CDR3 contains 18 residues. The CDR3, as DNA: TGTGCCAGCAGCCAGGGGGAGTCTTTGGACACTCCTTCTTGTACGCAGTATTTT. Its protein is CASSQGESLDTPSCTQYF.

This clonotype occurred a few times. The chain combines TRBV20-1 with TRBJ2-2; 8 bases fit TRBD2. The V gene end was trimmed by 6 bases and the J gene end by 3 bases; junction bases not matched to a gene: 6. Looked up from germline, CDR1 is DFQATT and CDR2 is SNEGSKA (reference sequence). This CDR3 spans 14 amino acids. The DNA of the CDR3 is TGCAGTGCCGCTAGCGGGTTATACACCGGGGAGCTGTTTTTT. Its protein is CSAASGLYTGELFF.

This clonotype occurred many times. This sequence joins TRBV15 and TRBJ1-1, with 7 bases identical to TRBD1. Germline CDR1 reads LNHNV; CDR2 reads YYDKDF (reference sequence). V shed 4 bases, J shed 1 base, and the junction held 15 bases outside the gene matches. The CDR3 totals 18 residues. The CDR3 loop is CATSKSSFRGITNTEAFF. DNA for the CDR3: TGTGCCACCAGCAAATCCTCATTCAGGGGGATAACGAACACTGAAGCTTTCTTT.

This clonotype was found a few times. V and J are TRBV28 and TRBJ1-5; no reliable D call. Per germline, CDR1 MDHEN and CDR2 SYDVKM. CDR3 size: 16 residues. Trimming removed 1 base at V and 0 bases at J, with 10 bases between. CDR3 in amino acids: CASSLFAAISNQPQHF. The CDR3 coding sequence is TGTGCCAGCAGTTTATTCGCAGCGATTAGCAATCAGCCCCAGCATTTT.

This clonotype showed up just a few times. DNA of the CDR3: TGCAGTGCTAGATTAGCTCCTTTCTCCTACGAGCAGTACTTC. Protein product: CSARLAPFSYEQYF. The chain carries TRBV20-1 and TRBJ2-7; D is uncertain. CDR1 and CDR2 from the germline V gene are DFQATT and SNEGSKA (reference sequence). Trimming left V 2 bases short and J 0 bases short, with 11 bases between. There are 14 residues in the CDR3.

In its sample, this clonotype was seen many times. The CDR3 sequence is CATSDTRGGNTIYF. The CDR3 DNA is TGTGCCACCAGTGATACCAGGGGTGGAAACACCATATATTTT. The J gene is TRBJ1-3, the V gene TRBV24-1; the D gene is possibly TRBD1 (6 bases). With 3 bases removed from V and 3 bases from J, the gap between germline ends came to 8 bases. The CDR3 is made up of 14 amino acids. The germline CDR1 and CDR2 sequences are KGHDR and SFDVKD.